This TCR beta chain is from a study of metastatic and nonmetastatic thyroid tumors. Study-wide context: It was across blood and tumor or nodule tissue from malignant and benign thyroid patients that repertoires were compared.

Trimming shortened V by 6 bases and J by 0 bases, and 15 bases separated the two germline ends. The CDR3 is 17 amino acids. There are a few counts of this clone. Thyroid surgery was performed in patients who had received no treatment beforehand. Original analysis: The distant-metastasis classifier for papillary thyroid cancer was built from CDR3 differences across clinicopathological groups. TCRdb re-called clones from the PCR reads using MiXCR. The V and J calls follow TCRdb's processing rather than the paper's. The sample lists about 39,000 clones, 18% occurring once. V is TRBV12-3 or TRBV12-4 and J is TRBJ1-6; D gene ambiguous. Sequencing input: tumor tissue. This TCR derives from a female donor with papillary thyroid cancer or a benign thyroid nodule (not recorded which). Some clones in this sample may be carry-over from other donors' samples. CDR3 amino acids: CASSHRHPSSYNSPLHF. As DNA, the CDR3 is TGTGCCAGCAGCCACAGACACCCGAGCTCCTATAATTCACCCCTCCACTTT.